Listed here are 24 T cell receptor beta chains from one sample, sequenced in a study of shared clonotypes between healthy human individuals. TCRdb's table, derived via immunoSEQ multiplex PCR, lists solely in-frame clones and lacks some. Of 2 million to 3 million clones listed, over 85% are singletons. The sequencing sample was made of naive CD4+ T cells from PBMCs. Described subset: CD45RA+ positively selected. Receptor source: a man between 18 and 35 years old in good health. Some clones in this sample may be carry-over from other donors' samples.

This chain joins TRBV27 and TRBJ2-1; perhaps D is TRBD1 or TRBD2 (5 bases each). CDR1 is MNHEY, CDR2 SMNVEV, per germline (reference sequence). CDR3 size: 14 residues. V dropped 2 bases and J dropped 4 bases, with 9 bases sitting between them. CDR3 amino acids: CASSLRDLYNEQFF. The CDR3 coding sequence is TGTGCCAGCAGTTTAAGGGACCTTTACAATGAGCAGTTCTTC.

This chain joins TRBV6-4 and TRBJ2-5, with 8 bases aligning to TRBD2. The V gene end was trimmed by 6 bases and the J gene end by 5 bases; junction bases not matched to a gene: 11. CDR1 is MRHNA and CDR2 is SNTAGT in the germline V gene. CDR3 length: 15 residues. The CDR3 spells CASRREASGWETQYF. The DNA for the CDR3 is TGTGCCAGCAGAAGAGAGGCTAGCGGGTGGGAGACCCAGTACTTC.

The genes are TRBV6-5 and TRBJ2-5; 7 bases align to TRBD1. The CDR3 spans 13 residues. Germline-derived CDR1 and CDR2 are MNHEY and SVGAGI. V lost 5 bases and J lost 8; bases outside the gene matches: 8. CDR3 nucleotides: TGTGCCAGCAGTGCCGGGACAGTAACAACCCAGTACTTC. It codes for CASSAGTVTTQYF.

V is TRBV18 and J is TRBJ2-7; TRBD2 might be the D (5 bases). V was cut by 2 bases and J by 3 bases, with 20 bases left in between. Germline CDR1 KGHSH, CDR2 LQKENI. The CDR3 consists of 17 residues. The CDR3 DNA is TGTGCCAGCTCACCAACTAGGCCCGGAGGCTACGGCTACGAGCAGTACTTC. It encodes CASSPTRPGGYGYEQYF.

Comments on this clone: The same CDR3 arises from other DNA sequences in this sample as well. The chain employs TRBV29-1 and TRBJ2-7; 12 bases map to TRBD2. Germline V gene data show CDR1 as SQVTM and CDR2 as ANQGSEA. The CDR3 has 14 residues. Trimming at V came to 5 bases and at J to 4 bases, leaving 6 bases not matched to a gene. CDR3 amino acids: CSVSGLAGLYEQYF. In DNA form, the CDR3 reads TGCAGCGTTTCTGGACTAGCGGGATTATACGAGCAGTACTTC.

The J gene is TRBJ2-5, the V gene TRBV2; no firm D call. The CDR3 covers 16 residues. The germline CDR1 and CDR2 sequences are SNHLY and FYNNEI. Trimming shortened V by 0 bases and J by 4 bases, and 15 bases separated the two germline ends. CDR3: CASSEATGRRRETQYF. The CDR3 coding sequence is TGTGCCAGCAGTGAAGCGACGGGTAGGCGGAGAGAGACCCAGTACTTC.

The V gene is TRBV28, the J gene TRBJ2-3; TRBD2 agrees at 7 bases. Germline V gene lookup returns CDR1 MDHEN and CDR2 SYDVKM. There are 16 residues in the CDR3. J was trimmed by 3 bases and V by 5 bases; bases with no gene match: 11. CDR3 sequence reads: CASSPAGLGGTDTQYF. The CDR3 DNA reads TGTGCCAGCAGTCCCGCGGGACTGGGGGGGACAGATACGCAGTATTTT. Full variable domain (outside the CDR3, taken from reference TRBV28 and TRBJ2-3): DVKVTQSSRYLVKRTGEKVFLECVQDMDHENMFWYRQDPGLGLRLIYFSYDVKMKEKGDIPEGYSVSREKKERFSLILESASTNQTSMYLCASSPAGLGGTDTQYFGPGTRLTVL.

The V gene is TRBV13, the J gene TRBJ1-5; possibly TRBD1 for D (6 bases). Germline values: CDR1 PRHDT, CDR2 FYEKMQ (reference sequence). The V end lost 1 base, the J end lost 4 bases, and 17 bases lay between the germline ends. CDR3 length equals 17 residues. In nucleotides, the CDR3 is TGTGCCAGCAGCTTAGCCCAGGGGCGAGTGGGGAATCAGCCCCAGCATTTT. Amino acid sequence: CASSLAQGRVGNQPQHF.

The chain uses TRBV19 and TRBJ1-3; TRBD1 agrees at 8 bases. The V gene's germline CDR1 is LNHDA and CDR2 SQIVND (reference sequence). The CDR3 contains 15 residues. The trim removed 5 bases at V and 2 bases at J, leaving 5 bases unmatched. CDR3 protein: CASSVQGAAGNTIYF. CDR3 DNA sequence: TGTGCCAGTAGTGTTCAGGGGGCGGCTGGAAACACCATATATTTT.

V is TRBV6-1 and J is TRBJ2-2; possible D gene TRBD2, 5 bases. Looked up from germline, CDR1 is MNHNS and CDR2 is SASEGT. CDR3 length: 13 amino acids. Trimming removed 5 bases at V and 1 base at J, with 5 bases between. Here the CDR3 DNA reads TGTGCCAGCAGTCGGGGGAACACCGGGGAGCTGTTTTTT. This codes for CASSRGNTGELFF.

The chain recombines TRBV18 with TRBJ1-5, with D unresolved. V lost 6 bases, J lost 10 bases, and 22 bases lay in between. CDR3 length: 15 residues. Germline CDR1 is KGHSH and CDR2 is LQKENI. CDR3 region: CASSPTPIDGAPQHF. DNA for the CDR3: TGTGCCAGCTCGCCAACCCCGATTGACGGAGCCCCCCAGCATTTT.

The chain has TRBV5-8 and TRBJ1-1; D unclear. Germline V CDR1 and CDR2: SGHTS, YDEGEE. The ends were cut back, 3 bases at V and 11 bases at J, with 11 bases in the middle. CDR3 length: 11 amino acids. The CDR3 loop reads CASSSWGGAFF. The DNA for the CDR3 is TGTGCCAGCAGCTCCTGGGGAGGCGCTTTCTTT.

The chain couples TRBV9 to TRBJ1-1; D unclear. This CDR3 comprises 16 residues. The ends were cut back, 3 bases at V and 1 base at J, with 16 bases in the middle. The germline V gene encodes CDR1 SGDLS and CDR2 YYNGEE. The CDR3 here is CASSALPPWGNTEAFF. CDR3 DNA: TGTGCCAGCAGCGCCTTGCCCCCATGGGGGAACACTGAAGCTTTCTTT.

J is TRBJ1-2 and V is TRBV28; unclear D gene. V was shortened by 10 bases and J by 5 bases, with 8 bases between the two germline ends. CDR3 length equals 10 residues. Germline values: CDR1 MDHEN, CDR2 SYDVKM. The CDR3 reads CATGLYGYTF. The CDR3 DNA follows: TGTGCCACCGGGCTTTATGGCTACACCTTC.

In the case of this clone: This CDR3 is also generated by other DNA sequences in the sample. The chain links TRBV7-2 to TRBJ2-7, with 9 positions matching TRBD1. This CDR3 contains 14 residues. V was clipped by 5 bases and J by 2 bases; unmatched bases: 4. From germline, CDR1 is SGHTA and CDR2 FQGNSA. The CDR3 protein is CASSPGQGAYEQYF. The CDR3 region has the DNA TGTGCCAGCAGCCCGGGACAGGGAGCCTACGAGCAGTACTTC.

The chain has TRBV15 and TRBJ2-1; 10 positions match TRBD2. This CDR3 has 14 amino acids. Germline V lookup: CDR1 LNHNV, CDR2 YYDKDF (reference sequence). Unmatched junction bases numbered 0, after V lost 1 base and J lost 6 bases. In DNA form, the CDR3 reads TGTGCCACCAGCAGAGGACTAGCGGGCAATGAGCAGTTCTTC. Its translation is CATSRGLAGNEQFF.

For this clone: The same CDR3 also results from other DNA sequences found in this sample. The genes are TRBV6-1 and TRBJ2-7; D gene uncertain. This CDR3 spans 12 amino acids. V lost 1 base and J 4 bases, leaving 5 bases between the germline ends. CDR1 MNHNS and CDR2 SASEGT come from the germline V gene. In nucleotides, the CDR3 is TGTGCCAGCAGTGAAGGCGTTTACGAGCAGTACTTC. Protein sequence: CASSEGVYEQYF.

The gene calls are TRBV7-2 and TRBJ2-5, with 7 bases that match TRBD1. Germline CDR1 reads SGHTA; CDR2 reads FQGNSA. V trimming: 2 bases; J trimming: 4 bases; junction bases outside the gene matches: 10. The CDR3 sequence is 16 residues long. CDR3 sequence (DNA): TGTGCCAGCAGCTTAAACAGGGGATCCATGGGAGAGACCCAGTACTTC. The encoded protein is CASSLNRGSMGETQYF.

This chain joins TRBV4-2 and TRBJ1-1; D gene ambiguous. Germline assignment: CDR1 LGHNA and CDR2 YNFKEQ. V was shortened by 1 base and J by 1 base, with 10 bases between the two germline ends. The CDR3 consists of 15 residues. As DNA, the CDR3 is TGTGCCAGCAGCCAAGCAGGACGGGGGAACACTGAAGCTTTCTTT. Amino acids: CASSQAGRGNTEAFF.

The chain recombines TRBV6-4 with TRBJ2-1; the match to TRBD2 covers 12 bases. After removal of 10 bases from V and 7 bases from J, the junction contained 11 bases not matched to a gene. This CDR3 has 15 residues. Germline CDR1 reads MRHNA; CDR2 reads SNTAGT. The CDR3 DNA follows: TGTGCCACCGCAACGCTCGGACTAGCGGGGAATGAGCAGTTCTTC. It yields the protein CATATLGLAGNEQFF.

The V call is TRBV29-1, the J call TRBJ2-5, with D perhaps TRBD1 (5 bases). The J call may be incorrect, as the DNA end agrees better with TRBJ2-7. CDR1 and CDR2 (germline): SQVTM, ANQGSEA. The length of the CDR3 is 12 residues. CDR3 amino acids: CSVGGSSYEQYF. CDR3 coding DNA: TGCAGCGTTGGGGGCAGCTCCTACGAGCAGTACTTC.

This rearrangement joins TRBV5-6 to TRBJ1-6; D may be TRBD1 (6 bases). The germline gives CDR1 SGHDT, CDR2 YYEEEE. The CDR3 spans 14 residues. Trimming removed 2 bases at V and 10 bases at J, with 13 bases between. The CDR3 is CASSFGQPGSPLHF. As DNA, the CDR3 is TGTGCCAGCAGCTTTGGACAGCCAGGATCACCCCTCCACTTT.

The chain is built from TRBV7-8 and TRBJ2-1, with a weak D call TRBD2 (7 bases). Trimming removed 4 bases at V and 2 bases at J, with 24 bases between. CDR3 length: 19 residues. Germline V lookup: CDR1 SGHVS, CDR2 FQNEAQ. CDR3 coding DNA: TGTGCCAGCAGCTCCCGAAGAGGGGGGGGCCGCCAGCCCTACAATGAGCAGTTCTTC. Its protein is CASSSRRGGGRQPYNEQFF.

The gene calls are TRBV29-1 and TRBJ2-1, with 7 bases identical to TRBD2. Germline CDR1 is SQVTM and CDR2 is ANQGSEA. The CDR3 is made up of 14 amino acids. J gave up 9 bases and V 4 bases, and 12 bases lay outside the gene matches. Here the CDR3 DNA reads TGCAGCGTTGCGTCCGGGGGACTACTGGGTGAGCAGTTCTTC. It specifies CSVASGGLLGEQFF.